The clone carrying this T cell receptor beta chain was detected a few times. The record originates from a study of blood T cells in healthy people across ages. Primers used in a second PCR of about 6 to 11 cycles were a sample-barcoded 5' primer and a J-beta primer mix. TCRdb reprocessed the 5' RACE reads via MiXCR and lists one record per CDR3 protein. The top ten hold 20% to 25% of the sample, which has over 1,500,000 distinct CDR3 sequences, about two fifths seen once. From germline, CDR1 is SEHNR and CDR2 FQNEAQ (reference sequence). V lost 3 bases and J lost 0; bases outside the gene matches: 6. The CDR3 spans 16 residues.

The rearrangement joins TRBV7-9 to TRBJ2-3; TRBD2 aligns across 7 bases. This clonotype was obtained from a human donor in good health. Input material: blood. The CDR3 protein is CASSFWRGSSTDTQYF. The CDR3 coding sequence is TGTGCCAGCAGCTTTTGGCGGGGGAGTAGCACAGATACGCAGTATTTT. The whole variable domain, remainder taken from reference TRBV7-9 and TRBJ2-3, is DTGVSQNPRHKITKRGQNVTFRCDPISEHNRLYWYRQTLGQGPEFLTYFQNEAQLEKSRLLSDRFSAERPKGSFSTLEIQRTEQGDSAMYLCASSFWRGSSTDTQYFGPGTRLTVL.